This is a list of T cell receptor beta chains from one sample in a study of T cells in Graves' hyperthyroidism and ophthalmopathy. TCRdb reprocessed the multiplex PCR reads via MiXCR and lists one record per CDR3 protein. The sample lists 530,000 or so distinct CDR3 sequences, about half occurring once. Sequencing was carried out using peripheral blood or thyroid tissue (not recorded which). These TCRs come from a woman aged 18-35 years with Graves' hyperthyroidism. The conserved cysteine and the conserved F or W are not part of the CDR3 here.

CDR3aa: ASSPNRDWSYEQY; j_gene: TRBJ2-7; v_gene: TRBV4-3
CDR3aa: ASSLAGLRSSYEQY; j_gene: TRBJ2-7; v_gene: TRBV5-1
CDR3aa: ASSQITGEGNTIY; j_gene: TRBJ1-3; v_gene: TRBV4-1
CDR3aa: AISDSEENTIY; j_gene: TRBJ1-3; v_gene: TRBV10-3
CDR3aa: AITSTGTGTEQY; j_gene: TRBJ2-7; v_gene: TRBV10-3
CDR3aa: ASSLDTDGYT; j_gene: TRBJ1-2; v_gene: TRBV7-2
CDR3aa: ASSQVVPGLAGQETQY; j_gene: TRBJ2-5; v_gene: TRBV7-8
CDR3aa: ASSGKYGYT; j_gene: TRBJ1-2; v_gene: TRBV5-8
CDR3aa: ATRTDSYEQY; j_gene: TRBJ2-7; v_gene: TRBV24-1
CDR3aa: ATSRAYYGYT; j_gene: TRBJ1-2; v_gene: TRBV15
CDR3aa: ASSYLGLPGYT; j_gene: TRBJ1-2; v_gene: TRBV6-5
CDR3aa: SARDPGQGNTIY; j_gene: TRBJ1-3; v_gene: TRBV20-1
CDR3aa: ASSPGTVENEQY; j_gene: TRBJ2-7; v_gene: TRBV27
CDR3aa: SAPAPGGLSYEQY; j_gene: TRBJ2-7; v_gene: TRBV20-1
CDR3aa: ASSPGPSGFGYEQY; j_gene: TRBJ2-7; v_gene: TRBV7-6
CDR3aa: ATSDPGNRVETQY; j_gene: TRBJ2-5; v_gene: TRBV24-1
CDR3aa: ASSDQAETQY; j_gene: TRBJ2-5; v_gene: TRBV6-5
CDR3aa: ASSLDQGLDGQETQY; j_gene: TRBJ2-5; v_gene: TRBV7-3
CDR3aa: ASDSGGLTEAF; j_gene: TRBJ1-1; v_gene: TRBV6-2/TRBV6-3
CDR3aa: ASSLDGPSGSNQPQH; j_gene: TRBJ1-5; v_gene: TRBV12-3/TRBV12-4
CDR3aa: ASSIGRDTEAF; j_gene: TRBJ1-1; v_gene: TRBV5-1
CDR3aa: ASSPGAGSTTEAF; j_gene: TRBJ1-1; v_gene: TRBV5-1
CDR3aa: ASSVGGSQETQY; j_gene: TRBJ2-5; v_gene: TRBV6-1
CDR3aa: ASRGQLVNQPQH; j_gene: TRBJ1-5; v_gene: TRBV12-3/TRBV12-4
CDR3aa: ASSAGGDRYTDTQY; j_gene: TRBJ2-3; v_gene: TRBV2
CDR3aa: ASSPGNWVNNEQF; j_gene: TRBJ2-1; v_gene: TRBV5-1
CDR3aa: ASSRQGPYEQF; j_gene: NA; v_gene: TRBV19
CDR3aa: ASSPRTGPGNEKLF; j_gene: TRBJ1-4; v_gene: TRBV9
CDR3aa: ASSLVARGLDEQY; j_gene: TRBJ2-7; v_gene: TRBV7-9
CDR3aa: ASRSGYRDYGYT; j_gene: TRBJ1-2; v_gene: TRBV5-6
CDR3aa: ASSQGGVGYEQY; j_gene: TRBJ2-7; v_gene: TRBV4-1
CDR3aa: SVEVGLKETQH; j_gene: TRBJ1-5; v_gene: TRBV29-1
CDR3aa: ASSYGTGLYEQY; j_gene: TRBJ2-7; v_gene: TRBV6-6
CDR3aa: ASSELGALSYEQY; j_gene: TRBJ2-7; v_gene: TRBV2
CDR3aa: ASSAGDRGNTEAF; j_gene: TRBJ1-1; v_gene: TRBV10-1